Listed below are T cell receptor beta chains from one sample, sequenced in a study of T-cell reconstitution after alpha-beta-depleted transplantation in children. TCRdb reanalysed the PCR reads using MiXCR and keeps one entry per CDR3 protein. The data show 220,000 or so distinct CDR3 sequences, with roughly 8% seen just once and less than 8% held by the top ten. This material consisted of PBMCs, mostly from graft donor cells, taken 180 days after TCRalphabeta/CD19-depleted stem cell transplant. These receptors were taken from a male patient younger than 18 who had a stem cell transplant for acute lymphoblastic leukemia, so the T cells may come from the graft donor. CDR3s include the opening cysteine and the closing phenylalanine or tryptophan. A D gene is named only where the DNA matches it firmly. Only some rows state a clone size, as once, few, many or a class for expanded clones.

DNA,CDR3,D,V,size,length,J
TGTGCCAGCAGCTTAGGAGGGGGTTGGGGCAATCAGCCCCAGCATTTT,CASSLGGGWGNQPQHF,NA,TRBV7-2,many,16,TRBJ1-5
TGTGCCACCAGTGGAGACAGGGCAGAGACCCAGTACTTC,CATSGDRAETQYF,TRBD1,TRBV24-1,many,13,TRBJ2-5
TGTGCCAGCATCTCCCGGGACAGGGGATCTCCTAACTATGGCTACACCTTC,CASISRDRGSPNYGYTF,TRBD1,TRBV6-4,many,17,TRBJ1-2
TGTGCCAGCAGTTATTTACTAGCGACAGCGAACACCGGGGAGCTGTTTTTT,CASSYLLATANTGELFF,TRBD2,TRBV6-5,many,17,TRBJ2-2
TGTGCCAGCAGCCCACAGGTCACCGGGGAGCTGTTTTTT,CASSPQVTGELFF,NA,TRBV7-9,many,13,TRBJ2-2
TGTGCCAGCAGCTTACCCCGGGACCCCGGGGGGACTGGGGCCAACGTCCTGACTTTC,CASSLPRDPGGTGANVLTF,TRBD2,TRBV7-8,few,19,TRBJ2-6
TGTGCCAGCAGCTTAGGGGGGATTAACAATCAGCCCCAGCATTTT,CASSLGGINNQPQHF,NA,TRBV7-8,few,15,TRBJ1-5
TGTGCCAGTAGCTACGCGGCTAGCGGGAGCTCCCACAATGAGCAGTTCTTC,CASSYAASGSSHNEQFF,TRBD2,TRBV19,NA,17,TRBJ2-1
TGTGCCAGCAGTTTAGCTAGCGGGGGCCCCCCCTACAATGAGCAGTTCTTC,CASSLASGGPPYNEQFF,TRBD2,TRBV27,many,17,TRBJ2-1
TGTGCCAGCAGCTTAGTGGGCAGCAGCACAGATACGCAGTATTTT,CASSLVGSSTDTQYF,NA,TRBV7-6,many,15,TRBJ2-3
TGTGCCAGCAGCCAAGTGAATTTGGCCGGCGAGCAGTACTTC,CASSQVNLAGEQYF,NA,TRBV3-1,few,14,TRBJ2-7
TGTGCCAGCACCACCGGGACTAGCCTCTACAATGAGCAGTTCTTC,CASTTGTSLYNEQFF,TRBD2,TRBV6-5,many,15,TRBJ2-1
TGTGCCAGCAGTTTAGTGACATACCAAGAGACCCAGTACTTC,CASSLVTYQETQYF,NA,TRBV12-3/TRBV12-4,many,14,TRBJ2-5
TGTGCCAGCAGTTTATGGCAGGGGGCGCGGAATGAGCAGTTCTTC,CASSLWQGARNEQFF,TRBD1,TRBV12-3/TRBV12-4,many,15,TRBJ2-1
TGTGCCAGCAGCTCTGACAGGCAAGAGACCCAGTACTTC,CASSSDRQETQYF,NA,TRBV11-2,many,13,TRBJ2-5
TGCGCCAGCAGCTTGGTAGGGACAGGGTTCTACGAGCAGTACTTC,CASSLVGTGFYEQYF,TRBD1,TRBV5-1,many,15,TRBJ2-7
TGTGCCAGCGCCACTCGGGAGACCCAGTACTTC,CASATRETQYF,NA,TRBV2,many,11,TRBJ2-5
TGTGCCAGTAGTATAGGAAGCGAGCAGTACTTC,CASSIGSEQYF,NA,TRBV19,many,11,TRBJ2-7
TGCGCCAGCAGTCAAGGTGCCAGGGGGTCAGAGACCCAGTACTTC,CASSQGARGSETQYF,TRBD1,TRBV23-1,few,15,TRBJ2-5
TGTGCCAGCACCAATGGACAGGGTGTGGGGGGCTACACCTTC,CASTNGQGVGGYTF,TRBD1,TRBV12-3/TRBV12-4,many,14,TRBJ1-2
TGCAGCGTTGTTACAACAACGAACACTGAAGCTTTCTTT,CSVVTTTNTEAFF,NA,TRBV29-1,many,13,TRBJ1-1
TGCAGCGTTGAACGCACAGGGTACGATAATGAGCAGTTCTTC,CSVERTGYDNEQFF,NA,TRBV29-1,many,14,TRBJ2-1
TGTGCCAGCAGTTCCGGGCCCGACACGCAGTATTTT,CASSSGPDTQYF,NA,TRBV5-5,many,12,TRBJ2-3
TGTGCCAGCAGTGAAGGGACAGTTAGCCTTAACATTCAGTACTTC,CASSEGTVSLNIQYF,NA,TRBV6-1,many,15,TRBJ2-4
TGTGCCAGCAGTACATCGGGACAGGGCGTAAGGGGCTACACCTTC,CASSTSGQGVRGYTF,TRBD1,TRBV12-3/TRBV12-4,many,15,TRBJ1-2
TGTGCCAGCAGTTACGGACACTCGAGGTCACCCCTCCACTTT,CASSYGHSRSPLHF,NA,TRBV12-3/TRBV12-4,many,14,TRBJ1-6
TGCAGTGCTAACCGACGAAAATCCTACGAGCAGTACTTC,CSANRRKSYEQYF,NA,TRBV20-1,many,13,TRBJ2-7
TGTGCCAGCAGCCAAGTGAGCGGGAGGGCCCACAATGAGCAGTTCTTC,CASSQVSGRAHNEQFF,TRBD2,TRBV3-1,many,16,TRBJ2-1
TGTGCCAGCAGCTTGTTGGTGGGGAACACCGGGGAGCTGTTTTTT,CASSLLVGNTGELFF,NA,TRBV11-2,many,15,TRBJ2-2
TGCGCCAGCAGCTACGGACAGGGGATGAACACTGAAGCTTTCTTT,CASSYGQGMNTEAFF,TRBD1,TRBV4-1,many,15,TRBJ1-1
TGTGCCAGCACCCCCAGCGGCCATAGCAATCAGCCCCAGCATTTT,CASTPSGHSNQPQHF,NA,TRBV25-1,many,15,TRBJ1-5
TGTGCCAGCGCCATAGGACTAGCGGGAGTAACCGATGAGCAGTTCTTC,CASAIGLAGVTDEQFF,TRBD2,TRBV7-9,many,16,TRBJ2-1
TGTGCCACCAGTGGAGAAGGCACAGATACGCAGTATTTT,CATSGEGTDTQYF,NA,TRBV24-1,many,13,TRBJ2-3
TGTGCCAGCAGTTACAACCCCTGGGCGGGAGTAATCACAGATACGCAGTATTTT,CASSYNPWAGVITDTQYF,TRBD2,TRBV6-5,few,18,TRBJ2-3
TGTGCCAGCAGCTTAGTGGCCGCACCCGAAGCTTTCTTT,CASSLVAAPEAFF,NA,TRBV7-9,many,13,TRBJ1-1
TGCGCCAGCAGCCATGGAACCCAGGTGTCTAATGAAAAACTGTTTTTT,CASSHGTQVSNEKLFF,NA,TRBV4-1,many,16,TRBJ1-4
TGCAGTGCTAGAGATCGACAGGTCTACGAGCAGTACTTC,CSARDRQVYEQYF,NA,TRBV20-1,many,13,TRBJ2-7
TGTGCCAGCAGCTTCGGGGGACCGACAGATACGCAGTATTTT,CASSFGGPTDTQYF,NA,TRBV12-3/TRBV12-4,many,14,TRBJ2-3
TGTGCCAGCAGTTTTGAGGGACTTGGCACAGATACGCAGTATTTT,CASSFEGLGTDTQYF,NA,TRBV12-3/TRBV12-4,many,15,TRBJ2-3
TGCGCCAGCAGCTTGGCCCCGAGTTTTAGCTCCTACAATGAGCAGTTCTTC,CASSLAPSFSSYNEQFF,NA,TRBV5-1,many,17,TRBJ2-1
TGTGCCAGCAGGGGGGCGTTAGCGGGGGCCATTAGCTCCTACAATGAGCAGTTCTTC,CASRGALAGAISSYNEQFF,TRBD2,TRBV12-3/TRBV12-4,NA,19,TRBJ2-1